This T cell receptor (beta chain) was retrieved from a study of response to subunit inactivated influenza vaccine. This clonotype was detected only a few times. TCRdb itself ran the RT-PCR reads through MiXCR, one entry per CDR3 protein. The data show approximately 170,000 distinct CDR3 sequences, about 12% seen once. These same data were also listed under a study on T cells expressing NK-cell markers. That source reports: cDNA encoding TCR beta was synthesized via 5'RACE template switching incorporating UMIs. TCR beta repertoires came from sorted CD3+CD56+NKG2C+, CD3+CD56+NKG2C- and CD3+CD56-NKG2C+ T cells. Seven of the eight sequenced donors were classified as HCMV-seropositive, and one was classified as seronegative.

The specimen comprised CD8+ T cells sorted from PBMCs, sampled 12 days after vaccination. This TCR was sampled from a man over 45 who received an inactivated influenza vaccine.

The CDR3, as DNA: TGTGCCAGCAGCTTAGGCGGGGGTGCGGCTGAAGCTTTCTTT. Translation: CASSLGGGAAEAFF. The chain combines TRBV7-9 with TRBJ1-1; possibly TRBD1 for D (5 bases). Trimming took off 1 base at V and 6 bases at J, with 12 bases between the two ends. Germline assignment: CDR1 SEHNR and CDR2 FQNEAQ (reference sequence). The CDR3 is 14 residues long.